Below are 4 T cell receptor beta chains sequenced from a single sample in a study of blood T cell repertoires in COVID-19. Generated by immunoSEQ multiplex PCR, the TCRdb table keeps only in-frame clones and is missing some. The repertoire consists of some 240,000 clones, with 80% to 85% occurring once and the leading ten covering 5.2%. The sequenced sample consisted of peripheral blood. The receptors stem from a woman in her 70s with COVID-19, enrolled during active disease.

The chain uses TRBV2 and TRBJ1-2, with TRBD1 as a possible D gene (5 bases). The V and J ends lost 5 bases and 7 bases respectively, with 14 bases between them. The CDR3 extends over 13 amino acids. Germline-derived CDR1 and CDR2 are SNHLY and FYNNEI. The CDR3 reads CASSRGGVGGYTF. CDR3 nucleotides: TGTGCCAGCAGTAGGGGTGGGGTAGGTGGCTACACCTTC.

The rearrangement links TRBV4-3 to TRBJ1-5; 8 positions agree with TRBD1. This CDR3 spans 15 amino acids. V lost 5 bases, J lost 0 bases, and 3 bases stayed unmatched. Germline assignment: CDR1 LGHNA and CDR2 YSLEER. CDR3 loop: CASSIDRGSNQPQHF. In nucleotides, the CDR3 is TGCGCCAGCAGCATTGACAGGGGTAGCAATCAGCCCCAGCATTTT.

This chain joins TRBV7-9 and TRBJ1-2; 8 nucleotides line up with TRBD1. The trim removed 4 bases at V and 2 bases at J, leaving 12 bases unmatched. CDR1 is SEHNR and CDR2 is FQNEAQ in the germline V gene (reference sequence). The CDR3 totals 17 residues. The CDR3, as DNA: TGTGCCAGCAGCTACGGACAGGGCGAAATATACAACTATGGCTACACCTTC. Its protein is CASSYGQGEIYNYGYTF.

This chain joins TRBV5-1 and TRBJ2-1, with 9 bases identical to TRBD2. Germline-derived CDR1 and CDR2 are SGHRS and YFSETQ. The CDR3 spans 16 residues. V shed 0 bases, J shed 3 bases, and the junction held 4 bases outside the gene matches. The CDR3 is CASSLGASGNYNEQFF. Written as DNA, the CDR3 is TGCGCCAGCAGCTTGGGGGCTAGCGGGAACTACAATGAGCAGTTCTTC.